Below are 27 T cell receptor beta chains sequenced from a single sample in a study of T cell repertoires in cytomegalovirus infection. MiXCR was run by TCRdb on the reads, yielding one entry per CDR3 protein. The table has 350,000 to 550,000 distinct CDR3 sequences, around 32% seen once. The sequenced material came from PBMCs. These receptors were obtained from a human donor in good health (CMV status not recorded). Some clones in this sample may be carry-over from other donors' samples.

The chain's CDR3 is CASSPWTSDEQFF. The DNA of the CDR3 is TGCGCCAGCAGTCCTTGGACTTCGGATGAGCAGTTCTTC. This sequence joins TRBV4-1 and TRBJ2-1, with D maybe TRBD2 (5 bases). The CDR3 sequence is 13 residues long. V lost 6 bases and J 8 bases, leaving 14 bases between the germline ends. The V gene's germline CDR1 is MGHRA and CDR2 YSYEKL.

This clonotype has a handful of counts. The chain links TRBV19 to TRBJ1-2; tentatively, D is TRBD1 (5 bases). Per the germline V gene, CDR1 is LNHDA and CDR2 is SQIVND (reference sequence). V shed 5 bases and J shed 4 bases, with 8 bases lying between them. This CDR3 spans 12 amino acids. In nucleotides, the CDR3 is TGTGCCAGTAGTGACAGACTCTATGGCTACACCTTC. Encoded protein: CASSDRLYGYTF. Drawing the rest from reference TRBV19 and TRBJ1-2, the complete variable domain is DGGITQSPKYLFRKEGQNVTLSCEQNLNHDAMYWYRQDPGQGLRLIYYSQIVNDFQKGDIAEGYSVSREKKESFPLTVTSAQKNPTAFYLCASSDRLYGYTFGSGTRLTVV.

This clonotype was seen a few times. The chain uses TRBV6-6 and TRBJ1-1; D is unresolved. Germline lookup yields CDR1 MNHNY and CDR2 SVGAGI (reference sequence). V gave up 3 bases and J gave up 1 base, with 9 bases separating them. There are 14 residues in the CDR3. CDR3 amino acids: CASSYTVTNTEAFF. The CDR3 nucleotides are TGTGCCAGCAGTTATACCGTCACGAACACTGAAGCTTTCTTT.

The chain is built from TRBV6-2 or TRBV6-3 and TRBJ1-2, with D perhaps matching TRBD1 (5 bases). Germline V CDR1 and CDR2: MNHEY, SVGEGT. The CDR3 sequence is 14 residues long. Trimming stripped 4 bases from V and 2 bases from J, with 11 bases between. Here the CDR3 DNA reads TGTGCCAGCAGTTCCCGGGACGGAAACTATGGCTACACCTTC. Residues: CASSSRDGNYGYTF.

The chain carries TRBV9 and TRBJ2-2, with D tentatively TRBD1 (8 bases). Germline CDR1 and CDR2: SGDLS and YYNGEE. Deletions cut 7 bases from V and 5 bases from J, with 24 bases between. This CDR3 region has 17 residues. CDR3 DNA sequence: TGTGCCAGCTCTCGTTCCCCACAGGGGGGGTTGACCGGGGAGCTGTTTTTT. Residues: CASSRSPQGGLTGELFF.

V and J are TRBV3-1 and TRBJ1-2; the D is unclear. This CDR3 region has 13 residues. Germline-derived CDR1 and CDR2 are LGHDT and YNNKEL (reference sequence). The V end was cut by 0 bases, the J end by 3 bases, with 5 bases between. CDR3 loop: CASSQDDYYGYTF. In DNA, the CDR3 is TGTGCCAGCAGCCAAGATGACTACTATGGCTACACCTTC.

This chain uses TRBV10-3 with TRBJ1-4; D remains ambiguous. Germline loops: CDR1 ENHRY, CDR2 SYGVKD. The CDR3 runs 14 residues. The ends were cut back, 3 bases at V and 8 bases at J, with 13 bases in the middle. The CDR3 region is CAISDWTPGEKLFF. The CDR3 DNA sequence: TGTGCCATCAGTGACTGGACTCCGGGGGAAAAACTGTTTTTT.

In this sample, this clonotype turned up a few times. V gene TRBV4-1 combines with J gene TRBJ2-2; D may be TRBD2 (6 bases). The germline V and J ends were trimmed by 1 base and 7 bases, with 13 bases remaining between them. In germline, CDR1 is MGHRA, CDR2 YSYEKL. The length of the CDR3 is 15 residues. Here the CDR3 DNA reads TGCGCCAGCAGCCAAGGGGGGGTTTGGATCGGGGAGCTGTTTTTT. Protein: CASSQGGVWIGELFF.

Here the CDR3 reads CAIIEDGTYEQYF. CDR3 sequence (DNA): TGTGCCATCATTGAAGACGGAACCTACGAGCAGTACTTC. The genes are TRBV10-3 and TRBJ2-7; no definite D call. Germline V gene lookup returns CDR1 ENHRY and CDR2 SYGVKD. V shed 7 bases and J shed 2 bases, with 12 bases lying between them. CDR3 length equals 13 residues.

This clonotype showed up just a few times. The chain recombines TRBV28 with TRBJ2-5; 8 bases agree with TRBD1. V lost 3 bases to trimming and J lost 4 bases; unmatched junction nucleotides: 4. Germline loops: CDR1 MDHEN, CDR2 SYDVKM. This CDR3 has 14 amino acids. DNA for the CDR3: TGTGCCAGCAGTTTCGCCAGGGGGCTAGAGACCCAGTACTTC. It codes for CASSFARGLETQYF.

This clonotype was detected many times. The chain carries TRBV7-8 and TRBJ1-3, with D possibly being TRBD1 (5 bases). Germline V gives CDR1 SGHVS, CDR2 FQNEAQ. The CDR3 spans 15 residues. Trimming took off 4 bases at V and 6 bases at J, with 16 bases between the two ends. Here the CDR3 reads CASSSTGEEANTIYF. The CDR3 DNA is TGTGCCAGCAGCTCCACAGGTGAAGAGGCAAACACCATATATTTT.

For this clonotype: No conserved phenylalanine or tryptophan is present at the end of the CDR3, so a read error is the likely explanation. This chain connects TRBV7-2 to TRBJ1-2; D ambiguous. Germline-derived CDR1 and CDR2 are SGHTA and FQGNSA. The V end was cut by 2 bases, the J end by 8 bases, with 12 bases between. CDR3 length: 13 amino acids. As DNA, the CDR3 is TGTGCCAGCAGCTTAAGGGCTGAGCCCGGCTACACCTTA. As protein: CASSLRAEPGYTL.

This clonotype was seen a few times. This rearrangement joins TRBV5-1 to TRBJ2-7; tentative D call: TRBD1 (6 bases). The CDR3 is 15 amino acids. V gave up 4 bases and J gave up 1 base, with 15 bases separating them. The germline CDR1 and CDR2 sequences are SGHRS and YFSETQ. The CDR3 DNA is TGCGCCAGCAGCGGTAGGTGGGGGCAATCCTACGAGCAGTACTTC. Its protein is CASSGRWGQSYEQYF.

This clonotype has only a few counts. CDR3 bases: TGTGCCAGCAGTGAGCAGGGACAGCCCCAGCATTTT. Its protein product is CASSEQGQPQHF. V is TRBV6-2 or TRBV6-3 and J is TRBJ1-5, with a weak D call TRBD1 (5 bases). The CDR3 runs to 12 residues. V lost 5 bases and J 7 bases, leaving 9 bases between the germline ends. Germline CDR1 reads MNHEY; CDR2 reads SVGEGT.

Notes on this clonotype: Being one base from a much bigger clone, this may be a read error. This chain links TRBV7-2 with TRBJ2-3; no firm D call. In germline, CDR1 is SGHTA, CDR2 FQGNSA. The CDR3 has 12 residues. The CDR3 region is CSSSHFGDTQYF. The DNA of the CDR3 is TGTTCCAGCAGCCATTTTGGAGATACGCAGTATTTT.

There are a few counts of this clonotype. The chain has TRBV19 and TRBJ1-2; no reliable D call. The CDR3 loop spans 14 amino acids. V was cut by 5 bases and J by 7 bases, with 17 bases left in between. In germline, CDR1 is LNHDA, CDR2 SQIVND (reference sequence). The CDR3: CASSSLGPASGYTF. CDR3 nucleotide sequence: TGTGCCAGTAGTTCCCTCGGCCCCGCAAGTGGCTACACCTTC.

The V call is TRBV7-2, the J call TRBJ1-3; D perhaps matches TRBD1 (5 bases). V gave up 5 bases and J gave up 2 bases, with 13 bases separating them. Germline V CDR1 and CDR2: SGHTA, FQGNSA. The CDR3 totals 15 residues. CDR3: CASSLTGGAGNTIYF. The CDR3 region has the DNA TGTGCCAGCAGCCTCACCGGGGGAGCTGGAAACACCATATATTTT.

J is TRBJ2-5 and V is TRBV9; D not resolved. The CDR3 spans 14 residues. V was clipped by 0 bases and J by 2 bases, with 8 bases between them. Germline V gene sequence: CDR1 SGDLS, CDR2 YYNGEE. The CDR3 protein is CASSVGTYQETQYF. CDR3 coding DNA: TGTGCCAGCAGCGTAGGTACATATCAAGAGACCCAGTACTTC.

This clonotype was seen a few times. The V call is TRBV19, the J call TRBJ1-5; D is unresolved. Germline CDR1 LNHDA, CDR2 SQIVND (reference sequence). The CDR3 totals 15 residues. Trimming removed 6 bases at V and 3 bases at J, with 15 bases between. Written as DNA, the CDR3 is TGTGCCAGTAGGCCGGTGGGTCAGTACAATCAGCCCCAGCATTTT. This translates into CASRPVGQYNQPQHF. The whole variable domain, remainder taken from reference TRBV19 and TRBJ1-5, is DGGITQSPKYLFRKEGQNVTLSCEQNLNHDAMYWYRQDPGQGLRLIYYSQIVNDFQKGDIAEGYSVSREKKESFPLTVTSAQKNPTAFYLCASRPVGQYNQPQHFGDGTRLSIL.

This clonotype was seen at least ten times. V gene TRBV12-3 or TRBV12-4 combines with J gene TRBJ1-4; 8 positions match TRBD1. Trimming removed 5 bases from V and 1 base from J; junction bases left unmatched: 3. The CDR3 is made up of 15 amino acids. CDR3: CASSPRGLTNEKLFF. The CDR3 DNA sequence: TGTGCCAGCAGTCCCAGGGGGCTAACTAATGAAAAACTGTTTTTT.

A few counts support this clonotype. V is TRBV6-1 and J is TRBJ2-7, with D tentatively TRBD1 (5 bases). Trimming stripped 2 bases from V and 6 bases from J, with 11 bases between. The CDR3 extends over 13 amino acids. CDR1 and CDR2 (germline): MNHNS, SASEGT. CDR3 in DNA: TGTGCCAGCAGTGAATGGGGCCTCTTCGAGCAGTACTTC. Translation: CASSEWGLFEQYF.

A remark on this clonotype: A read error may explain this, as a much larger clone is one base away. The CDR3 spells CASRGKGRSFYEQYF. DNA for the CDR3: TGTGCCAGCAGGGGGAAAGGGAGAAGCTTCTACGAGCAGTACTTC. V and J are TRBV6-6 and TRBJ2-7, with a possible D match to TRBD2 (5 bases). Germline V gene data show CDR1 as MNHNY and CDR2 as SVGAGI (reference sequence). V was cut by 6 bases and J by 3 bases, with 18 bases left in between. The CDR3 is 15 amino acids.

This clonotype was seen more than once but under ten times. The V and J genes are TRBV11-2 and TRBJ1-1; D gene ambiguous. The germline CDR1 and CDR2 sequences are SGHAT and FQNNGV. This CDR3 comprises 16 residues. The V gene lost 0 bases and the J gene lost 0 bases, with 11 bases spanning the gap. CDR3 DNA sequence: TGTGCCAGCAGCTTAGATTGGGCAGGTTTGAACACTGAAGCTTTCTTT. It is translated as CASSLDWAGLNTEAFF.

The J gene is TRBJ2-5, the V gene TRBV29-1, with D perhaps matching TRBD2 (6 bases). Germline V gene lookup returns CDR1 SQVTM and CDR2 ANQGSEA. The CDR3 runs 12 residues. V was clipped by 3 bases and J by 5 bases, with 10 bases between them. CDR3 in amino acids: CSVDQGGETQYF. The CDR3 DNA is TGCAGCGTTGATCAGGGAGGCGAGACCCAGTACTTC. Using reference TRBV29-1 and TRBJ2-5 for the parts outside the CDR3, the full variable domain is SAVISQKPSRDICQRGTSLTIQCQVDSQVTMMFWYRQQPGQSLTLIATANQGSEATYESGFVIDKFPISRPNLTFSTLTVSNMSPEDSSIYLCSVDQGGETQYFGPGTRLLVL.

The rearrangement joins TRBV5-4 to TRBJ1-2, with TRBD1 matching over 12 bases. With 4 bases clipped from V and 6 bases from J, the junction kept 4 bases outside the gene matches. The germline CDR1 and CDR2 sequences are SGHNT and YYREEE (reference sequence). The CDR3 has 14 residues. In nucleotides, the CDR3 is TGTGCCAGCAGCAGGGGACAGGGGGCTGATGGCTACACCTTC. Protein: CASSRGQGADGYTF.

This clonotype was seen many times. This chain joins TRBV7-2 and TRBJ1-1; D may be TRBD1 (5 bases). CDR3 length equals 12 residues. The V gene's germline CDR1 is SGHTA and CDR2 FQGNSA. Trimming took off 3 bases at V and 6 bases at J, with 8 bases between the two ends. Written as DNA, the CDR3 is TGTGCCAGCAGCTTGGGGGGGTCTGAAGCTTTCTTT. Amino acid sequence: CASSLGGSEAFF.

This chain links TRBV6-2 or TRBV6-3 with TRBJ2-1; 10 bases align to TRBD1. This CDR3 spans 16 amino acids. Germline CDR1 and CDR2: MNHEY and SVGEGT. V was pared by 2 bases and J by 3 bases, with 4 bases of the junction left unmatched. CDR3 sequence: CASSYPGQGLYNEQFF. The CDR3 DNA follows: TGTGCCAGCAGTTACCCGGGACAGGGGCTCTACAATGAGCAGTTCTTC.